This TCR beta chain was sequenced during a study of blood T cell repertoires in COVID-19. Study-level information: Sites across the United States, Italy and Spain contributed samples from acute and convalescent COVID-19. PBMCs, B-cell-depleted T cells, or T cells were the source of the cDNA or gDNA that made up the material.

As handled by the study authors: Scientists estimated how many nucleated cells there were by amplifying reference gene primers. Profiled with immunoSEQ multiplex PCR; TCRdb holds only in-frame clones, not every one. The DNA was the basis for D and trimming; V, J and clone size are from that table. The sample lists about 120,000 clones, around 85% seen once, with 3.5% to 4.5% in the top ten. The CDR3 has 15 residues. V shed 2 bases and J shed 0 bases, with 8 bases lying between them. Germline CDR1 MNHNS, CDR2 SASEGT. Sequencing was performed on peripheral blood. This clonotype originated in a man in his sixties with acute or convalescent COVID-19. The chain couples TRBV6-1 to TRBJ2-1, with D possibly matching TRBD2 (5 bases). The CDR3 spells CASSEQRTSYNEQFF. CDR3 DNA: TGTGCCAGCAGTGAACAGCGGACCTCCTACAATGAGCAGTTCTTC.